The 20 T cell receptor beta chains given below trace back to one sample, sequenced in a study of tissue T cells after allogeneic stem cell transplantation. Specified time point: mouse harvest day 14 after allogeneic transplant. Tail vein injection delivered 10^7 T-cell-depleted bone marrow cells and 10^6 splenic CD5+ T cells. Here immunoSEQ multiplex PCR was the method, and the copy in TCRdb shows in-frame clones only, minus some. The table has 4,800 or so clones, about a third seen once; the top ten hold approximately 7.2%. Sequencing was carried out using skin. The receptors derive from a female BALB/c mouse given C57BL/6 T cells with graft-versus-host disease after an allogeneic hematopoietic cell transplant.

On this clone: Genes and germline come from the mouse. The read gets to within 1 residue of the CDR3 end, and the germline J gene fills in the rest. V and J are TRBV13-2 and TRBJ2-1; 9 nucleotides agree with TRBD2. After removal of 3 bases from V and 0 bases from J, the junction contained 4 bases not matched to a gene. The germline gives CDR1 NNHNN, CDR2 SYGAGS (reference sequence). This CDR3 comprises 16 residues. CDR3 in amino acids: CASGGLGAYNYAEQFF. The sequenced CDR3 bases are TGTGCCAGCGGTGGACTGGGGGCTTATAACTATGCTGAGCAGTTC.

Turning to this clone: Mouse gene names and germline throughout. The sequence runs out 1 residue before the end of the CDR3; the remainder is reconstructed from the germline J gene. V gene TRBV3 combines with J gene TRBJ2-1, with TRBD1 identical over 7 bases. CDR1 SNHLY and CDR2 FYNGKV come from the germline V gene (reference sequence). The J segment lost 3 bases and the V segment lost 4 bases, leaving 0 bases of the junction unmatched. This CDR3 has 13 residues. CDR3 bases read: TGTGCCAGCAGCTGGGACAGCTATGCTGAGCAGTTC. It translates to CASSWDSYAEQF. The complete CDR3 sequence is CASSWDSYAEQFF. The full variable domain, completed using reference TRBV3 and TRBJ2-1, is GPKVLQIPSHQIIDMGQMVTLNCDPVSNHLYFYWYKQILGQQMEFLVNFYNGKVMEKSKLFKDQFSVERPDGSYFTLKIQPTALEDSAVYFCASSWDSYAEQFFGPGTRLTVL.

Worth noting for this clone: Mouse gene names apply. The read falls 1 residue short of the CDR3 end, and the missing part is taken from the germline J gene. V is TRBV13-1 and J is TRBJ1-2; D is undetermined. Trimming left V 2 bases short and J 1 base short, with 3 bases between. Looked up from germline, CDR1 is NSHNY and CDR2 is SYGAGN. The CDR3 is made up of 12 amino acids. The CDR3 DNA, read in part, is TGTGCCAGCAGTGAGCAAAACTCCGACTACACC. It codes for CASSEQNSDYT. The full CDR3 protein is CASSEQNSDYTF.

This clone was observed a handful of times. These gene names are mouse names. Read coverage stops 1 residue before the CDR3 terminus; the germline J gene supplies the remainder. The identical CDR3 is also encoded by other nucleotide sequences in the sample. The gene calls are TRBV26 and TRBJ2-4; D ambiguous. Germline-derived CDR1 and CDR2 are KGHPV and FQNQEV (reference sequence). The CDR3 contains 13 residues. V lost 2 bases and J lost 0, with 3 bases in between. This chain's CDR3 is CASSLPSQNTLYF. The covered CDR3 bases are TGTGCCAGCAGTCTGCCTAGTCAAAACACCTTGTAC.

This clone was counted a few times. Mouse gene names apply. The read finishes 1 residue shy of the CDR3 end, and the germline J gene is used to complete it. This chain links TRBV23 with TRBJ1-4. The length of the CDR3 is 15 residues. Germline V gene lookup returns CDR1 KGHTA and CDR2 FQNQQP. CDR3 bases read: TGCTCCAGCAGTCAATCGCGGGGTTCCAACGAAAGATTATTT. It translates to CSSSQSRGSNERLF. The whole CDR3 is CSSSQSRGSNERLFF.

Within the sample, this clone is medium-sized. Mouse gene names apply. The sequenced fragment ends 1 residue before the CDR3 boundary, so the rest is inferred from the germline J gene. The rearrangement uses TRBV12-1 and TRBJ2-7; the D call may be TRBD1 or TRBD2 (6 bases each). Trimming left V 4 bases short and J 4 bases short, with 10 bases between. Germline V gene lookup returns CDR1 SGHSN and CDR2 HYEKVE. This CDR3 is built from 12 residues. The CDR3 spells CASSLGAYEQYF. CDR3 DNA (partial): TGTGCCAGCTCCTTGGGGGCTTATGAACAGTAC. Using reference TRBV12-1 and TRBJ2-7 for the parts outside the CDR3, the full variable domain is DSGVVQSPRHIIKEKGGRSVLTCIPISGHSNVVWYQQTLGKELKFLIQHYEKVERDKGFLPSRFSVQQFDDYHSEMNMSALELEDSAMYFCASSLGAYEQYFGPGTRLTVL.

Turning to this clone: Any gene name here is a mouse gene name. The CDR3 is cut off 1 residue early in the read; its end comes from the germline J gene. This sequence joins TRBV14 and TRBJ2-1; 9 bases match TRBD1. After removal of 5 bases from V and 0 bases from J, the junction contained 6 bases not matched to a gene. This CDR3 has 16 amino acids. In germline, CDR1 is SGHDT, CDR2 FRDEAV. The part of the CDR3 DNA that was read is TGTGCCAGCAGCAGGGACAGGGCCTATAACTATGCTGAGCAGTTC. It is translated as CASSRDRAYNYAEQF. The CDR3, in full, reads CASSRDRAYNYAEQFF.

Concerning this clone: The listed genes are named as in mouse. The read comes to an end 1 residue before the CDR3 does, leaving the germline J gene to fill in the end. J is TRBJ2-1 and V is TRBV19; D uncertain. CDR3 size: 14 residues. Looked up from germline, CDR1 is FNHDT and CDR2 is SITEND (reference sequence). The V end was cut by 1 base, the J end by 2 bases, with 7 bases between. The sequenced CDR3 bases are TGTGCCAGCAGTATAAGTACGGACTATGCTGAGCAGTTC. As protein: CASSISTDYAEQF. The CDR3 as a whole reads CASSISTDYAEQFF. Filled out from reference TRBV19 and TRBJ2-1, the complete variable domain reads GGIITQTPKFLIGQEGQKLTLKCQQNFNHDTMYWYRQDSGKGLRLIYYSITENDLQKGDLSEGYDASREKKSSFSLTVTSAQKNEMAVFLCASSISTDYAEQFFGPGTRLTVL.

A remark on this clone: Gene names are mouse gene names. The read halts 1 residue ahead of the CDR3 end, with the missing end drawn from the germline J gene. V is TRBV15 and J is TRBJ2-1; tentative D call: TRBD2 (7 bases). V lost 1 base, J lost 7 bases, and 11 bases lay in between. CDR1 is SGHND and CDR2 is FRSKSL in the germline V gene. The CDR3 covers 14 residues. CDR3 bases read: TGTGCCAGCAGTTTAGAACGGGGGGCGGCTGAGCAGTTC. Translation: CASSLERGAAEQF. The CDR3 as a whole reads CASSLERGAAEQFF.

A remark on this clone: Mouse gene names and germline throughout. The read gets to within 1 residue of the CDR3 end, and the germline J gene fills in the rest. The chain has TRBV5 and TRBJ1-1; 7 positions agree with TRBD1. There are 13 residues in the CDR3. J gave up 5 bases and V 4 bases, and 4 bases lay outside the gene matches. Per the germline V gene, CDR1 is LGHNA and CDR2 is YNLKQL (reference sequence). The sequenced part of the CDR3 DNA is TGTGCCAGCAGCCCCGACAGGGCGACAGAAGTCTTC. This translates into CASSPDRATEVF. The full CDR3 is CASSPDRATEVFF.

For this clone: Gene names and germline match the mouse. The read ends 1 residue early relative to the CDR3; the germline J gene fills the gap. The chain recombines TRBV20 with TRBJ1-1; D is unclear. The CDR3 runs to 12 residues. V dropped 1 base and J dropped 1 base, with 4 bases sitting between them. The germline V gene encodes CDR1 GFQATS and CDR2 STVNSAI. The CDR3 loop is CGARAGNTEVFF. CDR3 bases read: TGTGGTGCTAGGGCAGGGAACACAGAAGTCTTC.

By proportion, this clone is large. Gene names and germline match the mouse. The read finishes 1 residue shy of the CDR3 end, and the germline J gene is used to complete it. The chain carries TRBV26 and TRBJ2-7, with TRBD1 as a possible D gene (6 bases). Trimming cost V 6 bases and J 3 bases, with 12 bases left between them. Germline lookup yields CDR1 KGHPV and CDR2 FQNQEV (reference sequence). The CDR3 length is 13 residues. The part of the CDR3 DNA that was read is TGTGCCAGCAGCCTCTCACAGGGCTATGAACAGTAC. As protein: CASSLSQGYEQY. In full, the CDR3 is CASSLSQGYEQYF.

As concerns this clone: Gene names and germline refer to mouse. CDR3: CASSLRGGDTEVFF. The sequenced part of the CDR3 DNA is TGTGCAAGCAGCTTAAGAGGGGGTGACACAGAAGTCTTC. The genes are TRBV16 and TRBJ1-1, with a weak D call TRBD1 (6 bases). With the read ending 1 residue before the CDR3 end, the germline J gene is used to fill in that end. The germline gives CDR1 SGHSA, CDR2 FRNQAP. CDR3 length: 14 residues. Trimming removed 2 bases at V and 3 bases at J, with 10 bases between.

Concerning this clone: The gene names given are mouse names. From the germline J gene comes the end of the CDR3, since the read stops 1 residue before it. This sequence joins TRBV23 and TRBJ1-5; no check of the table's D call, TRBD1, against the DNA was made. Germline V CDR1 and CDR2: KGHTA, FQNQQP. The CDR3 extends over 15 amino acids. The CDR3 bases that were read are TGCTCCAGCAGTCAAACAGGGGGCGATAACCAGGCTCCGCTT. Translating it yields CSSSQTGGDNQAPL. Given in full, the CDR3 is CSSSQTGGDNQAPLF.

This clone was counted between two and nine times. Gene names denote mouse genes. The sequence runs out 1 residue before the end of the CDR3; the remainder is reconstructed from the germline J gene. The chain joins TRBV26 to TRBJ1-3; TRBD1 is a possible D gene (6 bases). Trimming took 4 bases from V and 3 from J, leaving 7 bases between them. From germline, CDR1 is KGHPV and CDR2 FQNQEV (reference sequence). This CDR3 has 13 residues. CDR3 DNA, as far as it was read: TGTGCCAGCAGTCAGGGGGTTGGAAATACGCTCTAT. The encoded protein is CASSQGVGNTLY. The whole CDR3 region reads CASSQGVGNTLYF. Full variable domain (missing parts from reference TRBV26 and TRBJ1-3): NSKVIQTPRYLVKGQGQKAKMRCIPEKGHPVVFWYQQNKNNEFKFLINFQNQEVLQQIDMTEKRFSAECPSNSPCSLEIQSSEAGDSALYLCASSQGVGNTLYFGEGSRLIVV.

Of note for this clone: Gene names are the mouse ones. The read terminates 1 residue before the CDR3 end, so the remaining end is supplied by the germline J gene. This chain joins TRBV1 and TRBJ2-4, with TRBD2 identical over 13 bases. The CDR3 spans 14 residues. Germline trimming cut 3 bases from V and 6 bases from J; bases unmatched to any gene: 0. The germline V gene has CDR1 NSQYPW and CDR2 LRSPGD (reference sequence). The CDR3: CTCSAGLGGNTLYF. CDR3 DNA, as far as it was read: TGCACCTGCAGTGCGGGACTGGGGGGGAACACCTTGTAC.

Worth noting for this clone: The genes are named according to mouse. The read stops 1 residue short of the end of the CDR3; the missing end is completed from the germline J gene. The chain recombines TRBV3 with TRBJ1-1; 11 bases agree with TRBD1. The CDR3 loop spans 12 amino acids. J was trimmed by 10 bases and V by 5 bases; bases with no gene match: 3. Germline CDR1 is SNHLY and CDR2 is FYNGKV (reference sequence). Incomplete CDR3 DNA: TGTGCCAGCAGCACCGGGACAGGGGGAGTCTTC. This encodes CASSTGTGGVF. The whole CDR3 protein reads CASSTGTGGVFF.

As for this clone: Genes here carry mouse names. The read terminates 1 residue before the CDR3 end, so the remaining end is supplied by the germline J gene. V and J are TRBV23 and TRBJ2-4; the tabulated D call, TRBD2, remains unverified against the DNA. The germline V gene has CDR1 KGHTA and CDR2 FQNQQP. The CDR3 has 15 residues. The covered CDR3 bases are TGCTCCAGCAGTCAAACTGGGGGGGCGGGGAACACCTTGTAC. Translated: CSSSQTGGAGNTLY. The full CDR3 is CSSSQTGGAGNTLYF.

In its sample, this clone ranks as medium-sized. Gene names and germline refer to mouse. The sequenced fragment ends 1 residue before the CDR3 boundary, so the rest is inferred from the germline J gene. The chain couples TRBV19 to TRBJ2-2; D might be TRBD1 (6 bases). The CDR3 length is 13 residues. V shed 5 bases and J shed 3 bases, with 8 bases lying between them. CDR1 is FNHDT and CDR2 is SITEND in the germline V gene (reference sequence). The CDR3 here is CASSQGYTGQLYF. The CDR3 bases that were read are TGTGCCAGCAGCCAGGGGTACACCGGGCAGCTCTAC.

This clone is large in the sample. Gene labels here are mouse ones. The read stops 1 residue short of the end of the CDR3; the missing end is completed from the germline J gene. The genes are TRBV26 and TRBJ1-3; TRBD1 matches at 9 bases. Germline V gene data show CDR1 as KGHPV and CDR2 as FQNQEV (reference sequence). CDR3 length equals 14 residues. V lost 5 bases, J lost 2 bases, and 1 base stayed unmatched. CDR3 bases read: TGTGCCAGCAGTGGGACAGGGCCTGGAAATACGCTCTAT. Translation gives CASSGTGPGNTLY. The entire CDR3 protein reads CASSGTGPGNTLYF. Variable domain in full (rest from reference TRBV26 and TRBJ1-3): NSKVIQTPRYLVKGQGQKAKMRCIPEKGHPVVFWYQQNKNNEFKFLINFQNQEVLQQIDMTEKRFSAECPSNSPCSLEIQSSEAGDSALYLCASSGTGPGNTLYFGEGSRLIVV.